This T cell receptor beta chain was found in a study of blood T cell repertoires in COVID-19. Turning to the study itself: The United States, Italy and Spain supplied acute and convalescent COVID-19 samples. T cells, B-cell-depleted T cells, or PBMCs supplied cDNA or gDNA.

This clone was found once. Original analysis: Estimation of nucleated cell counts relied on the amplification of reference gene primers. Some clones are missing from TCRdb's copy, which holds only in-frame ones; the method was immunoSEQ multiplex PCR. V and J calls and clone size are copied from that table; D and trimming were computed from the DNA. The profile covers over 200,000 clones, with about 86% appearing a single time and approximately 5.3% taken by the ten largest. This clonotype was obtained from a man at least 80 years old with acute or convalescent COVID-19. Sequenced: peripheral blood.

The CDR3 here is CASSLSTSTDTQYF. The CDR3 nucleotides are TGCGCCAGCAGCTTGAGTACTAGCACAGATACGCAGTATTTT. The V and J genes are TRBV5-1 and TRBJ2-3, with D uncertain. The germline V gene encodes CDR1 SGHRS and CDR2 YFSETQ. The CDR3 length is 14 residues. The germline V and J ends were trimmed by 1 base and 0 bases, with 6 bases remaining between them. Together with reference TRBV5-1 and TRBJ2-3, the CDR3 gives the full variable domain: KAGVTQTPRYLIKTRGQQVTLSCSPISGHRSVSWYQQTPGQGLQFLFEYFSETQRNKGNFPGRFSGRQFSNSRSEMNVSTLELGDSALYLCASSLSTSTDTQYFGPGTRLTVL.